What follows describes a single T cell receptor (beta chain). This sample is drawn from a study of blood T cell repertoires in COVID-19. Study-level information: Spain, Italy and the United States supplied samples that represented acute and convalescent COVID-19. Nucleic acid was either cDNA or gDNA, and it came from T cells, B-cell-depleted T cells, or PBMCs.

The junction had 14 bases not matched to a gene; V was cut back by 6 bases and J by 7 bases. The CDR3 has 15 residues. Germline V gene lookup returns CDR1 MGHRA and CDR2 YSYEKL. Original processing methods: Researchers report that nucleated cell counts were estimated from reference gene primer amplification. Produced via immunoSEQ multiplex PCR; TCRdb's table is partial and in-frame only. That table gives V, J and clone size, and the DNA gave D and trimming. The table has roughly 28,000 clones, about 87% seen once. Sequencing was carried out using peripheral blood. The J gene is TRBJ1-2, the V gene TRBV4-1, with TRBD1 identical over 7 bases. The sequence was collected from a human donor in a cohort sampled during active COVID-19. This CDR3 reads CASRERDSLLGGYTF. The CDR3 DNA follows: TGCGCCAGCAGGGAACGGGACAGCCTTTTAGGTGGCTACACCTTC.